A selection of T cell receptor beta chains follows, all from one sample in a study of post-analysis software for immune sequencing data. Via MiXCR, TCRdb re-called the PCR reads, giving one row per CDR3 protein. The data contain about 760,000 distinct CDR3 sequences, 25% to 30% of them singletons. Sequencing was done on a sample of blood. Receptors were obtained from a girl aged 10 to 17 with multiple sclerosis. The CDR3 runs from the conserved cysteine through the conserved F or W. The D gene is left open where the match is weak. Where a row states a size, it is once, few, many or the class of an expanded clone; other rows omit it.

many,NA,TRBJ2-1,14,TRBV29-1,TGCAGCGTTACCGTTATGGGGTCCTACAATGAGCAGTTCTTC,CSVTVMGSYNEQFF
NA,NA,TRBJ1-2,13,TRBV20-1,TGCAGTGCTAGTCTTCCCTGGCCTAACGGCTACACCTTC,CSASLPWPNGYTF
NA,TRBD2,TRBJ2-1,16,TRBV7-2,TGTGCCAGCAGCATAACCGCGGGGGGGTCCTACAATGAGCAGTTCTTC,CASSITAGGSYNEQFF
few,NA,TRBJ1-1,13,TRBV20-1,TGCAGTGCCGGGGGCGGATTGAACACTGAAGCTTTCTTT,CSAGGGLNTEAFF
few,NA,TRBJ2-3,14,TRBV27,TGTGCCAGCAGTTTATCGACGAACGGAGATACGCAGTATTTT,CASSLSTNGDTQYF
NA,NA,TRBJ2-1,14,TRBV6-2/TRBV6-3,TGTGCCAGCAGTCCTACTAGAGCAAACAATGAGCAGTTCTTC,CASSPTRANNEQFF
few,NA,TRBJ2-2,12,TRBV6-5,TGTGCCAGCAGTTACTCCCGCGGGGAGCTGTTTTTT,CASSYSRGELFF
NA,NA,TRBJ2-3,12,TRBV20-1,TGCAGTGCTAGAAATACTAGTCGTCGACAGTATTTT,CSARNTSRRQYF
many,TRBD1,TRBJ1-4,14,TRBV29-1,TGCAGCGCCAACGCCCGGGACAGGGGTGAAAAACTGTTTTTT,CSANARDRGEKLFF
NA,TRBD1,TRBJ1-5,15,TRBV15,TGTGCCACCAGCAGAGATAACAGGGGAATACAGCCCCAGCATTTT,CATSRDNRGIQPQHF
NA,NA,TRBJ2-1,14,TRBV6-6,TGTGCCAGCAGTTTGACTAGTCGGGACAATGAGCAGTTCTTC,CASSLTSRDNEQFF
few,TRBD2,TRBJ2-1,15,TRBV20-1,TGCAGTGCTAGGAAAGGACTAGCGGCGTACAATGAGCAGTTCTTC,CSARKGLAAYNEQFF
NA,TRBD1,TRBJ2-5,14,TRBV24-1,TGTGCCACTTCGGGACAGGGTAATGGAGAGACCCAGTACTTC,CATSGQGNGETQYF
few,TRBD1,TRBJ2-4,14,TRBV10-3,TGTGCCATCAGACCGACAGGGTCCAAAAACATTCAGTACTTC,CAIRPTGSKNIQYF
NA,NA,TRBJ2-3,15,TRBV14,TGTGCCAGCAGCCCCCAGGAAAAGGTCACAGATACGCAGTATTTT,CASSPQEKVTDTQYF
NA,NA,TRBJ2-3,13,TRBV20-1,TGCAGTGCTAGAGATGTCAGCACAGATACGCAGTATTTT,CSARDVSTDTQYF
NA,TRBD1,TRBJ1-5,14,TRBV27,TGTGCCAGCAGTTTCGGACAGGGAAGGCAGCCCCAGCATTTT,CASSFGQGRQPQHF
many,TRBD2,TRBJ2-7,15,TRBV20-1,TGCAGTGCTTACCGGGTTAGCGGGAGCCCCTACGAGCAGTACTTC,CSAYRVSGSPYEQYF
NA,TRBD2,TRBJ2-1,14,TRBV7-2,TGTGCCAGCAGCCCGACTAGCGGAGGCAATGGGCAGTTCTTC,CASSPTSGGNGQFF
NA,TRBD1,TRBJ1-2,15,TRBV29-1,TGCAGCGTTATACAGGGGGCCCCTTTTCCCAATGGCTACACCTTC,CSVIQGAPFPNGYTF
NA,TRBD2,TRBJ2-2,15,TRBV27,TGTGCCAGCCGGAGACTAGCGGGTCGCACCGGGGAGCTGTTTTTT,CASRRLAGRTGELFF
NA,TRBD1,TRBJ1-5,17,TRBV19,TGTGCCTGTAGTATACCCGACAGGGTCGGGGGCAATCAGCCCCAGCATTTT,CACSIPDRVGGNQPQHF
NA,NA,TRBJ1-5,15,TRBV5-8,TGTGCCAGCAGCTTTTGGGGGGGAGGCAATCAGCCCCAGCATTTT,CASSFWGGGNQPQHF
NA,TRBD1,TRBJ2-1,15,TRBV5-6,TGTGCCAGCAGCTTGTGGGACAGGGTAAGCAATGAGCAGTTCTTC,CASSLWDRVSNEQFF
NA,TRBD1,TRBJ1-5,17,TRBV12-3/TRBV12-4,TGTGCCAGCAGTCATCAGCAGACAGGGAATAGCAATCAGCCCCAGCATTTT,CASSHQQTGNSNQPQHF
few,NA,TRBJ2-3,15,TRBV5-1,TGCGCCAGCAGCTCTTACGGGACTAGCACAGATACGCAGTATTTT,CASSSYGTSTDTQYF
few,NA,TRBJ2-1,16,TRBV27,TGTGCCAGCAGTCCCCCCGGGTCGCGGGCTTACAATGAGCAGTTCTTC,CASSPPGSRAYNEQFF
few,TRBD2,TRBJ2-5,13,TRBV20-1,TGCAGTGCGGGCGGGGGGGCATCAGAGACCCAGTACTTC,CSAGGGASETQYF
few,TRBD1,TRBJ2-1,16,TRBV20-1,TGCAGTGCTAGAGATGGGGGCAGGGGGCGCGAGCCTGAGCAGTTCTTC,CSARDGGRGREPEQFF
NA,NA,TRBJ2-5,16,TRBV6-6,TGTGCCAGCAGTACACAGGGCGGGCGGTCCGCAGAGACCCAGTACTTC,CASSTQGGRSAETQYF
few,NA,TRBJ2-3,16,TRBV7-9,TGTGCCAGCAGCTTGGCCGGACCGAGATTGGGAGATACGCAGTATTTT,CASSLAGPRLGDTQYF
NA,NA,TRBJ2-1,16,TRBV21-1,TGTGCCAGCAGCTTAGGTGGAGCTAGCCGGCACAATGAGCAGTTCTTC,CASSLGGASRHNEQFF
NA,NA,TRBJ1-2,15,TRBV20-1,TGCAGTGCTAGGCCCCCCCCGAACGCTCCCTATGGCTACACCTTC,CSARPPPNAPYGYTF
NA,TRBD1,TRBJ2-3,15,TRBV7-2,TGTGCCAGCAGCTTGACAGGGTTTGTTAAAGATACGCGGTATTTT,CASSLTGFVKDTRYF
NA,NA,TRBJ2-1,14,TRBV27,TGTGCCAGCAATGATGGCGGGGACTTGGCTGAGCAGTTCTTC,CASNDGGDLAEQFF
NA,TRBD1,TRBJ1-2,16,TRBV29-1,TGCAGCGTCTTGGACAGGGGCGCTCTCCGCGCCTATGGCTACACCTTC,CSVLDRGALRAYGYTF
once,NA,TRBJ2-1,12,TRBV29-1,TGCAGCGTTGAAGTGACCCATAATGAGCGGTTCTTC,CSVEVTHNERFF
NA,NA,TRBJ2-3,16,TRBV13,TGTGCCAGCAGCCGAGCGGAACCCCTGAGCACAGATACGCAGTATTTT,CASSRAEPLSTDTQYF
NA,NA,TRBJ1-4,17,TRBV27,TGTGCCAGCAGTTTATATGGGACGGACCCAACTAATGAAAAACTGTTTTTT,CASSLYGTDPTNEKLFF
few,NA,TRBJ1-1,13,TRBV10-3,TGTGCCATCAGTGAGGTCTCGAACACTGAAGCTTTCTTT,CAISEVSNTEAFF
NA,TRBD1,TRBJ2-7,15,TRBV11-2,TGTGCCAGCAGTGAGGACAGGCCGGGCGGATACGAGCAGTACTTC,CASSEDRPGGYEQYF
NA,TRBD2,TRBJ2-1,16,TRBV20-1,TGCAGTGCTGGGGGCCTAGCGGGCGGGTCCTACAATGAGCAGTTCTTC,CSAGGLAGGSYNEQFF
once,TRBD1,TRBJ2-7,15,TRBV20-1,TGCAGTGCTAGAGAGGGCGGGACAGGTTCCTACGAGCAGTACTTC,CSAREGGTGSYEQYF
few,NA,TRBJ2-1,15,TRBV20-1,TGCAGTGCTAGAGATACGCGCCTACCATACAATGAGCAGTTCTTC,CSARDTRLPYNEQFF
few,NA,TRBJ2-7,12,TRBV20-1,TGCAGTGCTACAGGGGCGGACTACGAGCAGTACTTC,CSATGADYEQYF